These 25 T cell receptor beta chains originate from one sample sequenced in a study of cytomegalovirus exposure and HLA in healthy donors. PCR was performed using 60 Vbeta and 13 Jbeta primers. TCRdb keeps only in-frame clones here, not all; method: immunoSEQ multiplex PCR. The repertoire includes 80,000 to 100,000 clones, 81% of them detected once, and less than 1.5% sits in the top ten. Material: PBMCs. The receptors were sampled from a man between 35 and 55 years old in good health and CMV-seronegative.

The V call is TRBV10-2, the J call TRBJ2-2; D is possibly TRBD1 (6 bases). The CDR3 has 14 amino acids. From germline, CDR1 is WSHSY and CDR2 SAAADI. V was cut by 8 bases and J by 4 bases, with 14 bases left in between. CDR3 in DNA: TGCGCCAGCTTACAGGGATTCGGCACCGGGGAGCTGTTTTTT. Translated: CASLQGFGTGELFF.

The chain couples TRBV12-5 to TRBJ1-1; maybe TRBD1 (6 bases). This CDR3 is 14 amino acids long. Germline loops: CDR1 LGHNT, CDR2 FRNRAP. The ends were cut back, 0 bases at V and 12 bases at J, with 17 bases in the middle. The CDR3 bases are TGTGCTAGTGGTTTGGTACGACGGGACAACGAAACTTTCTTT. This gives the protein CASGLVRRDNETFF.

The chain combines TRBV7-2 with TRBJ1-5; unclear D gene. Trimming took off 1 base at V and 8 bases at J, with 9 bases between the two ends. This CDR3 is built from 13 residues. Germline V gene sequence: CDR1 SGHTA, CDR2 FQGNSA. The CDR3 region has the DNA TGTGCCAGCAGCTTAGTCAGTAGCGAGCCCCAGCATTTT. This gives the protein CASSLVSSEPQHF.

The V and J genes are TRBV5-5 and TRBJ2-3, with TRBD1 matching 9 bases. J lost 4 bases, V lost 4 bases, and 4 bases had no gene match. The CDR3 consists of 14 residues. The germline V gene encodes CDR1 SGHKS and CDR2 YYEKEE (reference sequence). CDR3 sequence: CASSPTGGPDTQYF. The CDR3 DNA follows: TGTGCCAGCAGCCCGACAGGGGGGCCAGATACGCAGTATTTT.

The chain links TRBV25-1 to TRBJ1-1; D gene uncertain. The CDR3 loop spans 11 amino acids. V gave up 8 bases and J gave up 6 bases, with 10 bases separating them. Germline assignment: CDR1 MGHDK and CDR2 SYGVNS. The CDR3 loop reads CASAENAEAFF. CDR3 DNA: TGTGCCAGCGCGGAAAACGCTGAAGCTTTCTTT.

The J gene is TRBJ2-3, the V gene TRBV15; TRBD1 matches at 9 bases. The CDR3 has 18 residues. V was pared by 3 bases and J by 6 bases, with 16 bases of the junction left unmatched. Germline V CDR1 and CDR2: LNHNV, YYDKDF (reference sequence). The CDR3 region has the DNA TGTGCCACCAGCAGTATTATCCTCCGGGACAGGGTATCTGATACGCAGTATTTT. It translates to CATSSIILRDRVSDTQYF.

This sequence joins TRBV27 and TRBJ1-5; 8 nucleotides line up with TRBD1. The CDR3 totals 18 residues. Germline V gives CDR1 MNHEY, CDR2 SMNVEV (reference sequence). J lost 4 bases, V lost 1 base, and 12 bases had no gene match. The CDR3 here is CASSLYHAGTGPNQPQHF. As DNA, the CDR3 is TGTGCCAGCAGTTTATACCACGCCGGGACAGGCCCAAATCAGCCCCAGCATTTT.

The chain couples TRBV4-1 to TRBJ1-2; D is uncertain. V dropped 1 base and J dropped 7 bases, with 10 bases sitting between them. Germline CDR1 MGHRA, CDR2 YSYEKL. This CDR3 contains 13 residues. For the CDR3, the DNA is TGCGCCAGCAGCCAAGTGATCGGGGTTGGCTACACCTTC. This encodes CASSQVIGVGYTF.

This chain joins TRBV18 and TRBJ1-4; 9 nucleotides agree with TRBD1. Germline CDR1 reads KGHSH; CDR2 reads LQKENI. V was clipped by 2 bases and J by 8 bases; unmatched bases: 6. There are 15 residues in the CDR3. The CDR3 sequence is CASSPRDRATEKLFF. The CDR3 DNA sequence: TGTGCCAGCTCACCAAGGGACAGGGCTACGGAAAAACTGTTTTTT.

The chain couples TRBV7-9 to TRBJ1-1; TRBD1 agrees at 7 bases. The CDR3 length is 18 residues. Germline-derived CDR1 and CDR2 are SEHNR and FQNEAQ (reference sequence). V shed 4 bases, J shed 5 bases, and the junction held 19 bases outside the gene matches. The CDR3: CASSSGLGLTGRGTEAFF. The CDR3 bases are TGTGCCAGCAGCTCGGGTTTAGGACTGACAGGGAGAGGTACTGAAGCTTTCTTT.

The CDR3 DNA reads as TGTGCCAGCAGCTTAGCCAGGGATTCACCCCTCCACTTT. Its translation is CASSLARDSPLHF. The V call is TRBV7-9, the J call TRBJ1-6; D is possibly TRBD1 (5 bases). The germline V gene has CDR1 SEHNR and CDR2 FQNEAQ (reference sequence). The CDR3 is 13 amino acids. V was pared by 0 bases and J by 8 bases, with 5 bases between.

The genes are TRBV6-5 and TRBJ1-2, with 7 bases lining up with TRBD1. V was clipped by 2 bases and J by 5 bases; unmatched bases: 5. The CDR3 loop spans 14 amino acids. Germline V gene data show CDR1 as MNHEY and CDR2 as SVGAGI. The CDR3 protein is CASSYRGQTYGYTF. The CDR3 nucleotides are TGTGCCAGCAGTTACAGGGGACAGACTTATGGCTACACCTTC.

V and J are TRBV7-2 and TRBJ1-1; TRBD1 matches 8 bases. Germline V gives CDR1 SGHTA, CDR2 FQGNSA. V was pared by 5 bases and J by 3 bases, with 5 bases of the junction left unmatched. This CDR3 is 14 amino acids long. CDR3 sequence (DNA): TGTGCCAGCAGCCCGCGGACAGGGCACACTGAAGCTTTCTTT. Its protein product is CASSPRTGHTEAFF.

V gene TRBV15 combines with J gene TRBJ1-4; D gene ambiguous. The V gene lost 1 base and the J gene lost 8 bases, with 14 bases spanning the gap. The length of the CDR3 is 15 residues. From germline, CDR1 is LNHNV and CDR2 YYDKDF (reference sequence). CDR3: CATSRGRALGEKLFF. The CDR3 region has the DNA TGTGCCACCAGCAGAGGGAGAGCGCTCGGAGAAAAACTGTTTTTT.

This chain joins TRBV6-6 and TRBJ1-5; D gene unclear. Germline CDR1 is MNHNY and CDR2 is SVGAGI (reference sequence). V was pared by 0 bases and J by 0 bases, with 6 bases between. The CDR3 is 15 amino acids. CDR3 amino acids: CASSYSQVSNQPQHF. CDR3 nucleotide sequence: TGTGCCAGCAGTTACTCTCAGGTTAGCAATCAGCCCCAGCATTTT.

The chain joins TRBV27 to TRBJ1-2; the D gene is possibly TRBD1 (6 bases). The CDR3 sequence is 15 residues long. V was cut by 11 bases and J by 4 bases, with 23 bases left in between. Per germline, CDR1 MNHEY and CDR2 SMNVEV (reference sequence). CDR3 region: CASTPDRLVGYGYTF. The CDR3 region has the DNA TGTGCCTCCACACCGGACAGACTGGTTGGCTATGGCTACACCTTC.

J is TRBJ1-2 and V is TRBV7-9; no clear D. The germline CDR1 and CDR2 sequences are SEHNR and FQNEAQ (reference sequence). The CDR3 is made up of 15 amino acids. The ends were cut back, 1 base at V and 8 bases at J, with 17 bases in the middle. The CDR3 coding sequence is TGTGCCAGCAGCTTAGTCGACGGCCCTTCTAGCGGCTACACCTTC. Translating gives CASSLVDGPSSGYTF.

The V call is TRBV5-4, the J call TRBJ1-2, with D possibly TRBD1 on 6 matching bases. Per germline, CDR1 SGHNT and CDR2 YYREEE (reference sequence). Between the trimmed V and J ends, which lost 3 bases and 4 bases, there was a span of 13 bases. The CDR3 totals 14 residues. The CDR3 reads CASSSLTGGYGYTF. The CDR3 coding sequence is TGTGCCAGCAGCTCATTGACAGGTGGCTATGGCTACACCTTC.

The chain has TRBV7-8 and TRBJ2-7; TRBD1 agrees at 7 bases. The CDR3 loop spans 15 amino acids. CDR1 is SGHVS and CDR2 is FQNEAQ in the germline V gene. V shed 5 bases, J shed 5 bases, and the junction held 12 bases outside the gene matches. This chain's CDR3 is CASSARGGAYDEQYF. The CDR3 coding sequence is TGTGCCAGCAGCGCACGAGGGGGCGCGTATGACGAGCAGTACTTC. The variable domain in full, with the rest retrieved from reference TRBV7-8 and TRBJ2-7, is GAGVSQSPRYKVAKRGQDVALRCDPISGHVSLFWYQQALGQGPEFLTYFQNEAQLDKSGLPSDRFFAERPEGSVSTLKIQRTQQEDSAVYLCASSARGGAYDEQYFGPGTRLTVT.

This clone appeared a few times. CDR3 in amino acids: CASSEAGLYEQYF. The CDR3 DNA sequence: TGCGCCAGCAGCGAAGCAGGGTTGTACGAGCAGTACTTC. J is TRBJ2-7 and V is TRBV10-2; a weak D match, TRBD1 (5 bases). Trimming stripped 6 bases from V and 4 bases from J, with 13 bases between. Germline-derived CDR1 and CDR2 are WSHSY and SAAADI. The CDR3 loop spans 13 amino acids.

This sequence joins TRBV7-9 and TRBJ2-1; TRBD1 aligns across 8 bases. Germline CDR1 and CDR2: SEHNR and FQNEAQ (reference sequence). Trimming at V came to 5 bases and at J to 6 bases, leaving 9 bases not matched to a gene. The CDR3 covers 15 residues. As DNA, the CDR3 is TGTGCCAGCAGCGGGGACAGGTTTTTTACCAATGAGCAGTTCTTC. Translating gives CASSGDRFFTNEQFF.

The chain combines TRBV5-6 with TRBJ1-2; TRBD1 aligns across 8 bases. Germline values: CDR1 SGHDT, CDR2 YYEEEE. The J segment lost 5 bases and the V segment lost 4 bases, leaving 10 bases of the junction unmatched. This CDR3 contains 15 residues. The CDR3 region has the DNA TGTGCCAGCAGCGGCGGATTGGGACAGGCGTATGGCTACACCTTC. This encodes CASSGGLGQAYGYTF.

The count of this clone is one. The chain is built from TRBV6-1 and TRBJ1-2; weak D call: TRBD1 (5 bases). This CDR3 spans 14 amino acids. The ends were cut back, 6 bases at V and 2 bases at J, with 13 bases in the middle. Per germline, CDR1 MNHNS and CDR2 SASEGT. The CDR3 DNA reads TGTGCCAGCAGCCAAGTTTCAGGGAACTATGGCTACACCTTC. It is translated as CASSQVSGNYGYTF.

The gene calls are TRBV5-5 and TRBJ1-6; 10 bases are a match to TRBD1. Germline lookup yields CDR1 SGHKS and CDR2 YYEKEE (reference sequence). V shed 5 bases, J shed 1 base, and the junction held 6 bases outside the gene matches. CDR3 length equals 17 residues. The CDR3 here is CASRRGQGESYNSPLHF. The CDR3 DNA reads TGTGCCAGCAGACGTGGACAGGGGGAATCCTATAATTCACCCCTCCACTTT.

The genes are TRBV20-1 and TRBJ1-2; D is unresolved. CDR3 size: 11 residues. From germline, CDR1 is DFQATT and CDR2 SNEGSKA (reference sequence). V was pared by 5 bases and J by 4 bases, with 8 bases between. The CDR3 reads CSAPNSYGYTF. In DNA, the CDR3 is TGCAGTGCTCCAAATTCCTATGGCTACACCTTC.